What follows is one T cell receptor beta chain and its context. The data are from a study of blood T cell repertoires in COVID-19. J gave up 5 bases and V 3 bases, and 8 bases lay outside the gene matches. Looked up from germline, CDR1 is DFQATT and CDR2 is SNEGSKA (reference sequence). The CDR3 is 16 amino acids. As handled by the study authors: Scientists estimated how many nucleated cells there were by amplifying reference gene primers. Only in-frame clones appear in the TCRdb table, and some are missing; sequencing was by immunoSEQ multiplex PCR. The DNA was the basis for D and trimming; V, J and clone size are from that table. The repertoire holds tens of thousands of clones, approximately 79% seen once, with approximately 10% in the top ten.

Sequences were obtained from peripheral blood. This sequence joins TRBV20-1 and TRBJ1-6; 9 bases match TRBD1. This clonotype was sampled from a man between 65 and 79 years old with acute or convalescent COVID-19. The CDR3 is CSASHWDRVDNSPLHF. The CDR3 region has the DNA TGCAGTGCTAGTCACTGGGACAGGGTCGATAATTCACCCCTCCACTTT.